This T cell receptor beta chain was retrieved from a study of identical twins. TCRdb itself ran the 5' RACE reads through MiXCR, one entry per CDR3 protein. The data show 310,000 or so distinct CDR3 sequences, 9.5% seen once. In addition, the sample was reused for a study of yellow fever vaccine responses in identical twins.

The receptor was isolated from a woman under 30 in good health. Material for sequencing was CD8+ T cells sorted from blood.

The CDR3 here is CASSQDRILAYTGELFF. CDR3 in DNA: TGCGCCAGCAGCCAAGATCGGATTCTAGCGTACACCGGGGAGCTGTTTTTT. The V call is TRBV4-3, the J call TRBJ2-2; tentative D call: TRBD2 (6 bases). The V gene lost 0 bases and the J gene lost 3 bases, with 14 bases spanning the gap. Germline CDR1 is LGHNA and CDR2 is YSLEER. The CDR3 sequence is 17 residues long.